The 27 T cell receptor beta chains in this list originate from one sample, sequenced in a study of cytotoxic CD8 clonotypes in ibrutinib-treated CLL. Profiled with immunoSEQ multiplex PCR; TCRdb holds only in-frame clones, not every one. The sample has roughly 130,000 clones, under 95% seen once. The sequencing here drew on PBMCs, taken after 12 months of ibrutinib treatment. The receptor source for this set is a human donor with chronic lymphocytic leukemia.

The chain recombines TRBV28 with TRBJ1-1, with D unclear. Trimming shortened V by 2 bases and J by 5 bases, and 15 bases separated the two germline ends. The length of the CDR3 is 15 residues. CDR1 is MDHEN and CDR2 is SYDVKM in the germline V gene. The CDR3 spells CASSLLSRGGTEAFF. The CDR3 DNA follows: TGTGCCAGCAGTTTACTATCCAGAGGAGGAACTGAAGCTTTCTTT. Complete variable domain (other parts from reference TRBV28 and TRBJ1-1): DVKVTQSSRYLVKRTGEKVFLECVQDMDHENMFWYRQDPGLGLRLIYFSYDVKMKEKGDIPEGYSVSREKKERFSLILESASTNQTSMYLCASSLLSRGGTEAFFGQGTRLTVV.

V and J are TRBV7-9 and TRBJ2-7; a weak D match, TRBD2 (6 bases). Germline V lookup: CDR1 SEHNR, CDR2 FQNEAQ (reference sequence). The CDR3 contains 18 residues. V lost 5 bases, J lost 1 base, and 24 bases lay in between. Here the CDR3 reads CASSRRVPGTYESYEQYF. In nucleotides, the CDR3 is TGTGCCAGCAGCCGCAGGGTGCCAGGGACTTATGAATCCTACGAGCAGTACTTC.

The genes are TRBV28 and TRBJ1-4, with a tentative D call TRBD1 (5 bases). The length of the CDR3 is 15 residues. Trimming shortened V by 3 bases and J by 5 bases, and 13 bases separated the two germline ends. Germline CDR1 and CDR2: MDHEN and SYDVKM. CDR3 DNA sequence: TGTGCCAGCAGTTTGGACCAGGGTGGGAATGAAAAACTGTTTTTT. Translated: CASSLDQGGNEKLFF. The full variable domain, rest sourced from reference TRBV28 and TRBJ1-4, is DVKVTQSSRYLVKRTGEKVFLECVQDMDHENMFWYRQDPGLGLRLIYFSYDVKMKEKGDIPEGYSVSREKKERFSLILESASTNQTSMYLCASSLDQGGNEKLFFGSGTQLSVL.

V and J are TRBV11-3 and TRBJ2-1; maybe TRBD2 (6 bases). In germline, CDR1 is SGHNT, CDR2 YENEEA. V lost 3 bases, J lost 8 bases, and 11 bases lay in between. The CDR3 length is 13 residues. The CDR3 bases are TGTGCCAGCAGCTTTTCCGGGAGCGATGAGCAGTTCTTC. Protein: CASSFSGSDEQFF. Based on the CDR3 plus reference TRBV11-3 and TRBJ2-1, the full variable domain is EAGVVQSPRYKIIEKKQPVAFWCNPISGHNTLYWYLQNLGQGPELLIRYENEEAVDDSQLPKDRFSAERLKGVDSTLKIQPAELGDSAVYLCASSFSGSDEQFFGPGTRLTVL.

The chain joins TRBV29-1 to TRBJ2-5; no clear D. CDR3 size: 11 residues. V was clipped by 7 bases and J by 4 bases, with 10 bases between them. Germline CDR1 reads SQVTM; CDR2 reads ANQGSEA. The CDR3 DNA sequence: TGCAGCGCCGCTACCGCAGAGACCCAGTACTTC. The encoded protein is CSAATAETQYF.

This sequence joins TRBV19 and TRBJ2-6; 7 nucleotides agree with TRBD1. This CDR3 is 14 amino acids long. V was clipped by 9 bases and J by 5 bases; unmatched bases: 7. Germline CDR1 LNHDA, CDR2 SQIVND (reference sequence). The CDR3 DNA is TGTGCCAGCCGGGACAGTCTCTGGGCCAACGTCCTGACTTTC. This codes for CASRDSLWANVLTF.

The sample holds one count of this clone. The chain's CDR3 is CASSRGQGMNYEQYF. CDR3 DNA sequence: TGTGCCAGCAGCAGGGGGCAGGGAATGAACTACGAGCAGTACTTC. This sequence joins TRBV7-9 and TRBJ2-7; 7 bases match TRBD1. Trimming took 5 bases from V and 3 from J; bases not matched to a gene: 10. The germline V gene encodes CDR1 SEHNR and CDR2 FQNEAQ (reference sequence). The CDR3 is made up of 15 amino acids. The variable domain in full, with the rest retrieved from reference TRBV7-9 and TRBJ2-7, is DTGVSQNPRHKITKRGQNVTFRCDPISEHNRLYWYRQTLGQGPEFLTYFQNEAQLEKSRLLSDRFSAERPKGSFSTLEIQRTEQGDSAMYLCASSRGQGMNYEQYFGPGTRLTVT.

V usage is TRBV27 and J usage is TRBJ1-1, with 7 nucleotides matching TRBD1. Germline CDR1 and CDR2: MNHEY and SMNVEV (reference sequence). After removal of 6 bases from V and 1 base from J, the junction contained 14 bases not matched to a gene. The CDR3 length is 17 residues. CDR3 protein: CASSYLNRGRGNTEAFF. CDR3 DNA: TGTGCCAGCAGCTACCTTAACAGGGGCCGGGGGAACACTGAAGCTTTCTTT.

The count of this clone is one. V usage is TRBV6-1 and J usage is TRBJ2-7; 7 bases agree with TRBD1. This CDR3 comprises 13 residues. J was trimmed by 2 bases and V by 9 bases; bases with no gene match: 7. The germline V gene has CDR1 MNHNS and CDR2 SASEGT. CDR3 coding DNA: TGTGCCAGTCGACAGGGCAAAGCCTACGAGCAGTACTTC. It specifies CASRQGKAYEQYF.

The gene calls are TRBV4-1 and TRBJ2-4; possibly TRBD2 for D (7 bases). Deletions cut 1 base from V and 8 bases from J, with 12 bases between. This CDR3 is built from 14 residues. Germline CDR1 reads MGHRA; CDR2 reads YSYEKL. This chain's CDR3 is CASSQGGGRDIQYF. The CDR3 bases are TGCGCCAGCAGCCAAGGCGGGGGCAGGGACATTCAGTACTTC.

The chain recombines TRBV5-6 with TRBJ1-4, with 8 bases identical to TRBD1. Germline CDR1 reads SGHDT; CDR2 reads YYEEEE. V was pared by 2 bases and J by 7 bases, with 4 bases of the junction left unmatched. The CDR3 runs 14 residues. CDR3 sequence (DNA): TGTGCCAGCAGCTTCGGGACAGGACCTGAAAAACTGTTTTTT. Residues: CASSFGTGPEKLFF.

V gene TRBV7-6 combines with J gene TRBJ2-2, with 8 bases that match TRBD1. The J segment lost 7 bases and the V segment lost 2 bases, leaving 3 bases of the junction unmatched. The CDR3 is 14 residues long. From germline, CDR1 is SGHVS and CDR2 FNYEAQ. CDR3 sequence reads: CASSLQGAFGELFF. The CDR3 DNA reads TGTGCCAGCAGCTTACAGGGGGCTTTCGGGGAGCTGTTTTTT.

This sequence joins TRBV7-9 and TRBJ2-5, with no clear D. The CDR3 is 16 amino acids. Germline V gene sequence: CDR1 SEHNR, CDR2 FQNEAQ (reference sequence). V gave up 6 bases and J gave up 2 bases, with 19 bases separating them. Here the CDR3 DNA reads TGTGCCAGCAGTTCCAGGTGGCCCAGGCCACAAGAGACCCAGTACTTC. Its protein is CASSSRWPRPQETQYF.

The chain couples TRBV7-2 to TRBJ2-2; 8 bases line up with TRBD1. In germline, CDR1 is SGHTA, CDR2 FQGNSA. CDR3 length: 16 amino acids. V shed 1 base, J shed 3 bases, and the junction held 4 bases outside the gene matches. The CDR3 spells CASSLVTGGYTGELFF. DNA of the CDR3: TGTGCCAGCAGCTTAGTAACAGGGGGATACACCGGGGAGCTGTTTTTT.

The chain is built from TRBV11-1 and TRBJ2-5; no clear D gene. V lost 4 bases, J lost 5 bases, and 5 bases lay in between. This CDR3 is 11 amino acids long. Germline CDR1 is SGHAT and CDR2 is FQDESV (reference sequence). This CDR3 reads CASSSVETQYF. In nucleotides, the CDR3 is TGTGCCAGCAGCTCGGTGGAGACCCAGTACTTC.

In this sample, this clone turned up once. The chain combines TRBV19 with TRBJ2-6; perhaps TRBD1 as D (5 bases). Between the trimmed V and J ends, which lost 5 bases and 2 bases, there was a span of 13 bases. In germline, CDR1 is LNHDA, CDR2 SQIVND (reference sequence). CDR3 length: 16 residues. CDR3 sequence reads: CASSWQGRAGANVLTF. The DNA for the CDR3 is TGTGCCAGTAGTTGGCAGGGCAGGGCTGGGGCCAACGTCCTGACTTTC.

The CDR3 nucleotides read TGTGCCAGCAGCGTAGCGTTGGTAGCTAACTATGGCTACACCTTC. It specifies CASSVALVANYGYTF. The chain recombines TRBV9 with TRBJ1-2, with unresolved D. V lost 0 bases and J lost 0, with 9 bases in between. The CDR3 spans 15 residues. Germline V gene data show CDR1 as SGDLS and CDR2 as YYNGEE.

CDR3 sequence: CASSAPTGVQETQYF. DNA of the CDR3: TGTGCCAGCAGTGCCCCCACAGGGGTACAAGAGACCCAGTACTTC. This chain joins TRBV2 and TRBJ2-5, with 7 bases matching TRBD1. J lost 2 bases, V lost 4 bases, and 7 bases had no gene match. Germline V CDR1 and CDR2: SNHLY, FYNNEI. This CDR3 has 15 amino acids.

The CDR3 reads CASSFQRGEQFF. The CDR3 region has the DNA TGTGCCAGCAGTTTCCAGCGTGGTGAGCAGTTCTTC. The chain links TRBV28 to TRBJ2-1; no firm D call. Germline values: CDR1 MDHEN, CDR2 SYDVKM. The CDR3 is 12 residues long. V lost 3 bases and J 9 bases, leaving 9 bases between the germline ends.

The chain is built from TRBV6-5 and TRBJ2-1; a weak D match, TRBD1 (6 bases). Trimming took off 4 bases at V and 5 bases at J, with 12 bases between the two ends. Germline values: CDR1 MNHEY, CDR2 SVGAGI. There are 14 residues in the CDR3. CDR3 amino acids: CASSFQGPNNEQFF. In nucleotides, the CDR3 is TGTGCCAGCAGTTTTCAGGGGCCCAACAATGAGCAGTTCTTC.

This chain uses TRBV28 with TRBJ2-7, with 7 nucleotides matching TRBD1. Germline CDR1 reads MDHEN; CDR2 reads SYDVKM. CDR3 length equals 12 residues. V dropped 6 bases and J dropped 5; count of bases not matched to a gene: 4. CDR3 loop: CASSPDRDEQYF. For the CDR3, the DNA is TGTGCCAGCAGCCCCGACAGGGACGAGCAGTACTTC.

This clone was detected only once. The chain is built from TRBV7-6 and TRBJ2-7; D might be TRBD1 or TRBD2, each matching 5 bases. The CDR3 sequence is 14 residues long. V lost 4 bases to trimming and J lost 0 bases, with 10 bases between them. Germline V lookup: CDR1 SGHVS, CDR2 FNYEAQ. The CDR3 DNA follows: TGTGCCAGCAGCTCCGGGGCCAGCTCCTACGAGCAGTACTTC. It translates to CASSSGASSYEQYF.

This clone was seen just once. The J gene is TRBJ2-3, the V gene TRBV2; no clear D. Trimming removed 7 bases from V and 3 bases from J, with 8 bases in between. CDR1 SNHLY and CDR2 FYNNEI come from the germline V gene. The CDR3 length is 12 residues. The CDR3 is CASIWRTDTQYF. The CDR3 DNA follows: TGTGCCAGCATCTGGCGAACAGATACGCAGTATTTT.

DNA of the CDR3: TGTGCCAGCAGTTTATGGGGTGTGGGAGCGGGTTACAATGAGCAGTTCTTC. Translating gives CASSLWGVGAGYNEQFF. The chain joins TRBV28 to TRBJ2-1; tentatively, D is TRBD2 (6 bases). Trimming pared 0 bases from V and 4 bases from J, leaving 16 bases between. This CDR3 region has 17 residues. Looked up from germline, CDR1 is MDHEN and CDR2 is SYDVKM.

On this clone: One end of the junction varies from germline; a read error may be responsible. The V and J genes are TRBV5-1 and TRBJ1-1; tentatively, D is TRBD1 (5 bases). The CDR3 contains 15 residues. Germline V gene sequence: CDR1 SGHRS, CDR2 YFSETQ. The CDR3 nucleotides are TGCGCCAGCAGCTACCAGACAGATAGTAACACTGAGGCTTTCTTT. Protein: CASSYQTDSNTEAFF.

CDR3 coding DNA: TGTGCCAGCAGTCCCGTAGTACTGACAAAGGGCTCCTACAATGAGCAGTTCTTC. Translation: CASSPVVLTKGSYNEQFF. V usage is TRBV27 and J usage is TRBJ2-1, with no clear D. The V gene's germline CDR1 is MNHEY and CDR2 SMNVEV (reference sequence). This CDR3 region has 18 residues. Trimming removed 5 bases from V and 0 bases from J, with 20 bases in between.

V is TRBV9 and J is TRBJ2-1; D not resolved. CDR3 length: 11 residues. The V gene's germline CDR1 is SGDLS and CDR2 YYNGEE. The V end was cut by 7 bases, the J end by 5 bases, with 7 bases between. The CDR3 loop reads CASSKDNEQFF. CDR3 in DNA: TGTGCCAGCTCGAAAGACAATGAGCAGTTCTTC.